The TCR beta chain under discussion was sequenced for a study of blood T cell repertoires in COVID-19. The CDR3 is 13 amino acids. With 5 bases removed from V and 8 bases from J, the gap between germline ends came to 15 bases. CDR1 and CDR2 from the germline V gene are SEHNR and FQNEAQ (reference sequence). Method: immunoSEQ multiplex PCR; TCRdb's copy keeps in-frame clones and lacks some. The table has around 150,000 clones, 84% seen once. V gene TRBV7-9 combines with J gene TRBJ1-2; D possibly corresponds to TRBD1 (6 bases). What was sequenced was peripheral blood. The sequence was collected from a man younger than 45 with COVID-19, enrolled during active disease. The CDR3 loop is CASSPLQGAGYTF. Written as DNA, the CDR3 is TGTGCCAGCAGCCCCTTACAGGGCGCGGGCTACACCTTC.